This paragraph covers one TCR beta chain sequence. What it recognizes is unknown. The data were taken from a study of cytomegalovirus exposure and HLA in healthy donors. Germline V gene data show CDR1 as SGDLS and CDR2 as YYNGEE. The CDR3 contains 16 residues. V trimming: 0 bases; J trimming: 2 bases; junction bases outside the gene matches: 1. The PCR contained 60 Vbeta and 13 Jbeta primers. The method was immunoSEQ multiplex PCR; TCRdb's version includes in-frame clones alone and lacks a portion of them. Of some 110,000 clones in the sample, 55% to 65% are singletons; the top ten hold 2% to 2.5%. Regarding the study as a whole: Across all donors, roughly uniform sequencing depth was an assumption of the presence/absence analyses.

The sample taken for sequencing was PBMCs. The sequence was collected from a woman in her twenties or thirties in good health and CMV-seronegative. V and J are TRBV9 and TRBJ1-3; 11 nucleotides line up with TRBD1. The CDR3 spells CASSVGTGGPGNTIYF. The CDR3 region has the DNA TGTGCCAGCAGCGTAGGGACAGGGGGCCCTGGAAACACCATATATTTT.